Reported below is one T cell receptor beta chain. Method: immunoSEQ multiplex PCR; TCRdb's copy keeps in-frame clones and lacks some. This table has approximately 290,000 clones, 70% to 90% appearing once. This record comes from a study of blood T cell repertoires in COVID-19. The sequencing input was PBMCs or T cells enriched from blood (not recorded which). The source is a woman aged 30 to 39 who had recovered from COVID-19.

As DNA, the CDR3 is TGCGCCAGCAAACAGGGGGTCGACACTGAAGCTTTCTTT. It yields the protein CASKQGVDTEAFF. The V call is TRBV5-1, the J call TRBJ1-1; 8 bases match TRBD1. Looked up from germline, CDR1 is SGHRS and CDR2 is YFSETQ. The CDR3 is made up of 13 amino acids. J was trimmed by 3 bases and V by 6 bases; bases with no gene match: 4.